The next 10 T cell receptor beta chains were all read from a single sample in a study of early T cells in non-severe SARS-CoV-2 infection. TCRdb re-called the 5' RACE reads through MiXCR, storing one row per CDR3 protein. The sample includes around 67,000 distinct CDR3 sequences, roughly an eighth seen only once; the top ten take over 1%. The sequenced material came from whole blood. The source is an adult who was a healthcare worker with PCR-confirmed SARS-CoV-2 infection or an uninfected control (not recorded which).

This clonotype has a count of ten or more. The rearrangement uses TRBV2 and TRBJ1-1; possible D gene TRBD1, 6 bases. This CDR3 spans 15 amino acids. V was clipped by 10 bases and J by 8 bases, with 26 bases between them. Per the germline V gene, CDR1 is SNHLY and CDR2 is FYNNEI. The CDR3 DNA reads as TGTGCCACCCCCCCCCCGACAGGTAGTAGATTGGAAGCTTTCTTT. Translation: CATPPPTGSRLEAFF.

The CDR3 protein is CASSLSSGARTEAFF. DNA for the CDR3: TGTGCCAGCAGCTTAAGTTCGGGGGCACGGACTGAAGCTTTCTTT. This chain joins TRBV13 and TRBJ1-1, with a tentative D call TRBD1 (6 bases). Germline V gene data show CDR1 as PRHDT and CDR2 as FYEKMQ (reference sequence). This CDR3 has 15 amino acids. Trimming left V 2 bases short and J 5 bases short, with 15 bases between.

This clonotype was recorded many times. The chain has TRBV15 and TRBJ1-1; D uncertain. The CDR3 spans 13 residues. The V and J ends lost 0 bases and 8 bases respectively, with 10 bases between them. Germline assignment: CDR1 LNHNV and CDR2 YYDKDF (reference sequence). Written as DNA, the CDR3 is TGTGCCACCAGCAGAGATATGAGGATAGAAGCTTTCTTT. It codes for CATSRDMRIEAFF.

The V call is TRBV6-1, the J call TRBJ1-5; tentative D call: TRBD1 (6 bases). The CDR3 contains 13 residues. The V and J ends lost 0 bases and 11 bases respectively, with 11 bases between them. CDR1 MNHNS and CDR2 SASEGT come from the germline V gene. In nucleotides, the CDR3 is TGTGCCAGCAGTGAAGCGCGGGGGGCGACCCAGCATTTT. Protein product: CASSEARGATQHF.

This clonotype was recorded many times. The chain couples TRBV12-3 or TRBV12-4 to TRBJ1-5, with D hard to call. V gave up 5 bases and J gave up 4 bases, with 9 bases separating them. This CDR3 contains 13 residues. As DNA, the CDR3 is TGTGCCAGCAGTAAATTCGGTAATCAGCCCCAGCATTTT. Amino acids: CASSKFGNQPQHF.

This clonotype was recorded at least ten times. CDR3 amino acids: CASSPSDRVTIYF. CDR3 bases: TGTGCCAGCAGTCCATCGGACAGGGTCACCATATATTTT. The chain has TRBV28 and TRBJ1-3; 8 bases fit TRBD1. V was pared by 5 bases and J by 9 bases, with 6 bases of the junction left unmatched. Germline CDR1 and CDR2: MDHEN and SYDVKM. The CDR3 loop spans 13 amino acids.

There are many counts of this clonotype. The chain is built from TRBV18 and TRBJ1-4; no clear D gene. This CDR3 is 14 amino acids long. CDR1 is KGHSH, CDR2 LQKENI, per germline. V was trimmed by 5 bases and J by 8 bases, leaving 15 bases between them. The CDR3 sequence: CASSSAWEEEKLFF. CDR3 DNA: TGTGCCAGCTCATCGGCATGGGAGGAAGAAAAACTGTTTTTT.

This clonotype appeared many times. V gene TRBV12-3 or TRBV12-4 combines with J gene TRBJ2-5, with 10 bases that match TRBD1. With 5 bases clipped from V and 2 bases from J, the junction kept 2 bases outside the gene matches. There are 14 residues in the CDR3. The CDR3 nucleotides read TGTGCCAGCAGTCTGGACAGGGGGCAAGAGACCCAGTACTTC. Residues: CASSLDRGQETQYF.

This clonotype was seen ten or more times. In DNA, the CDR3 is TGCGCCAGCAGCTCAGACAGCTCCTACAATGAGCAGTTCTTC. Translating it yields CASSSDSSYNEQFF. The V gene is TRBV5-1, the J gene TRBJ2-1, with D possibly TRBD1 on 5 matching bases. Looked up from germline, CDR1 is SGHRS and CDR2 is YFSETQ. This CDR3 comprises 14 residues. The germline V and J ends were trimmed by 3 bases and 0 bases, with 7 bases remaining between them. Using reference TRBV5-1 and TRBJ2-1 for the parts outside the CDR3, the full variable domain is KAGVTQTPRYLIKTRGQQVTLSCSPISGHRSVSWYQQTPGQGLQFLFEYFSETQRNKGNFPGRFSGRQFSNSRSEMNVSTLELGDSALYLCASSSDSSYNEQFFGPGTRLTVL.

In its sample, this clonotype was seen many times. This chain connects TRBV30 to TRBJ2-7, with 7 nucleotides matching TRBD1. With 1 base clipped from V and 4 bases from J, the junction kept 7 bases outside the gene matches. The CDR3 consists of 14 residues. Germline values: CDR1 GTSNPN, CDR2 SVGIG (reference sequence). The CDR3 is CAWSGWDSNYEQYF. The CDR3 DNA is TGTGCCTGGAGTGGTTGGGACAGTAATTACGAGCAGTACTTC.